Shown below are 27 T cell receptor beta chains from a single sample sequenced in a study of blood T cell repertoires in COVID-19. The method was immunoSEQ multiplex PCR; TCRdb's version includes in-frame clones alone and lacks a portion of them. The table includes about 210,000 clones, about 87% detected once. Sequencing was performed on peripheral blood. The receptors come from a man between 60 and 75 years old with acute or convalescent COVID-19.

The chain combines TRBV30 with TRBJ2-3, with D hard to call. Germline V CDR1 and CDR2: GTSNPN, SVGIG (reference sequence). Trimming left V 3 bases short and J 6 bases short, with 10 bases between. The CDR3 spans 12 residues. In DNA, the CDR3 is TGTGCCTGGAGGCCGTACGGGGATACGCAGTATTTT. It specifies CAWRPYGDTQYF.

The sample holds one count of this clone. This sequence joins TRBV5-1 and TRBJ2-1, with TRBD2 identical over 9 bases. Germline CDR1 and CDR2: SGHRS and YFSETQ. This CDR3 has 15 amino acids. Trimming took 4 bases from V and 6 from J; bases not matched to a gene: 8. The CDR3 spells CASSRTSGGSNEQFF. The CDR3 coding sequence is TGCGCCAGCAGCCGGACAAGCGGGGGGAGCAATGAGCAGTTCTTC.

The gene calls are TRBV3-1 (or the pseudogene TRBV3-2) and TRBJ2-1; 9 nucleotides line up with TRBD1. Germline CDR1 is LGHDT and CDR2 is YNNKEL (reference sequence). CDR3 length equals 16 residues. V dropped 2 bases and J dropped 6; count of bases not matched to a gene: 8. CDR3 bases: TGTGCCAGCAGCCAATTACAGGGGGCTGGAGGCAATGAGCAGTTCTTC. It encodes CASSQLQGAGGNEQFF.

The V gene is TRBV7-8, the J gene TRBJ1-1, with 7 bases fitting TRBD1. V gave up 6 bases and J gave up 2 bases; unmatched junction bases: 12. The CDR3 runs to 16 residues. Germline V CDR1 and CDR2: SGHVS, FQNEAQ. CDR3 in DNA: TGTGCCAGCAGGGCAGTTTACAGGGGCGTTAACACTGAAGCTTTCTTT. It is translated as CASRAVYRGVNTEAFF. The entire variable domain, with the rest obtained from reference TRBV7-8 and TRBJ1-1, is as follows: GAGVSQSPRYKVAKRGQDVALRCDPISGHVSLFWYQQALGQGPEFLTYFQNEAQLDKSGLPSDRFFAERPEGSVSTLKIQRTQQEDSAVYLCASRAVYRGVNTEAFFGQGTRLTVV.

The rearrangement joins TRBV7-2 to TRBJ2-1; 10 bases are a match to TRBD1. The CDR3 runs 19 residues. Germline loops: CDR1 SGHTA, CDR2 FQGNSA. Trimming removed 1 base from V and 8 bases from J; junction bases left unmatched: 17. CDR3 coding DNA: TGTGCCAGCAGCTTAGGGCGGAGGGGACCGGGACAGGGGTCCGATGAGCAGTTCTTC. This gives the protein CASSLGRRGPGQGSDEQFF.

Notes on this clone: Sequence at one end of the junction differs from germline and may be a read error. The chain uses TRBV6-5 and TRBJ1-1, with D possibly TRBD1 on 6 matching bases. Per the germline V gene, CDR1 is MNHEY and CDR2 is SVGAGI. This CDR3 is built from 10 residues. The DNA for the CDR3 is TGTGCCAGCAGCGATGACAGGCACTCATTT. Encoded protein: CASSDDRHSF.

The CDR3 region is CASSSGGLAGGPNYEQYF. The CDR3 nucleotides are TGCGCCAGCAGCTCCGGAGGACTCGCGGGGGGCCCCAACTACGAGCAGTACTTC. The gene calls are TRBV5-1 and TRBJ2-7, with 8 bases matching TRBD2. With V trimmed by 3 bases and J by 3 bases, 17 bases remained unmatched. This CDR3 has 18 amino acids. Per germline, CDR1 SGHRS and CDR2 YFSETQ.

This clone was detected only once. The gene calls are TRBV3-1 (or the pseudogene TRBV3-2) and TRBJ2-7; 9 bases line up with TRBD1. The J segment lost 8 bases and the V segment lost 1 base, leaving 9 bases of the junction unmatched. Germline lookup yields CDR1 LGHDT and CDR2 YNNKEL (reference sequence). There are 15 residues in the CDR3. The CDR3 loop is CASSQAYRDRDQQYF. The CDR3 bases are TGTGCCAGCAGCCAAGCCTACCGGGACAGGGACCAGCAGTACTTC.

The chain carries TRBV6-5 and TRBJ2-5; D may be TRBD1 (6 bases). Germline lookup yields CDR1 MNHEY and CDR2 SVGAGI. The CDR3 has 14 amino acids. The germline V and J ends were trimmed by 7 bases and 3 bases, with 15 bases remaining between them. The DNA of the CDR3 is TGTGCCAGCAAGCCGGGACACAACAAAGAGACCCAGTACTTC. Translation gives CASKPGHNKETQYF.

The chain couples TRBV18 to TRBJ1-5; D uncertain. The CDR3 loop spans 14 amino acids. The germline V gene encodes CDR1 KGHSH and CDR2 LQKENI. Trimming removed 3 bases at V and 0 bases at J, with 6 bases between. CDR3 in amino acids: CASSPPYSNQPQHF. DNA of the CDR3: TGTGCCAGCTCACCTCCTTATAGCAATCAGCCCCAGCATTTT.

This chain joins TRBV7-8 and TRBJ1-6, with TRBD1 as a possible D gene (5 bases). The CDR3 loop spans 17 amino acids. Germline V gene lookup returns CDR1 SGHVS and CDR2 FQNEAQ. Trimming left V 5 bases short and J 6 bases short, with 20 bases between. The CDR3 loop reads CASSPWGGVAGNSPLHF. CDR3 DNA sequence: TGTGCCAGCAGCCCCTGGGGGGGGGTAGCGGGTAATTCACCCCTCCACTTT.

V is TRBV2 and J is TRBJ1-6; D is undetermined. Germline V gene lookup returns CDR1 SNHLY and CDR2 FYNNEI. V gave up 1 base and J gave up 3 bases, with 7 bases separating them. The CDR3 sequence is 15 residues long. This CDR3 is CASSEGQVYNSPLHF. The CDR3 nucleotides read TGTGCCAGCAGTGAAGGGCAAGTCTATAATTCACCCCTCCACTTT.

CDR3 loop: CASSLAASRQETQYF. The CDR3 DNA reads TGTGCCAGCAGCTTAGCGGCTAGCAGACAAGAGACCCAGTACTTC. This sequence joins TRBV7-7 and TRBJ2-5; a possible D gene is TRBD2 (5 bases). V lost 0 bases, J lost 2 bases, and 10 bases lay in between. The CDR3 extends over 15 amino acids. The V gene's germline CDR1 is SSHAT and CDR2 FNYEAQ (reference sequence).

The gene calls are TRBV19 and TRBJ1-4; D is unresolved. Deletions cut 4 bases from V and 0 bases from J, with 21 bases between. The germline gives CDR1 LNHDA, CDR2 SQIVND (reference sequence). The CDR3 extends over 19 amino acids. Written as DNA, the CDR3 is TGTGCCAGTAGTACTCAAACCCCGTTCAGGCGAGCAACTAATGAAAAACTGTTTTTT. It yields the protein CASSTQTPFRRATNEKLFF. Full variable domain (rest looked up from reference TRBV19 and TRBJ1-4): DGGITQSPKYLFRKEGQNVTLSCEQNLNHDAMYWYRQDPGQGLRLIYYSQIVNDFQKGDIAEGYSVSREKKESFPLTVTSAQKNPTAFYLCASSTQTPFRRATNEKLFFGSGTQLSVL.

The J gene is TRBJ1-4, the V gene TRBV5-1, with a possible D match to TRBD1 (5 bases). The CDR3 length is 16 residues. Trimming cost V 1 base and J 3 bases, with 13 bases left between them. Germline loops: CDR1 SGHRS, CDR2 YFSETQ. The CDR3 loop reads CASSLSKGSANEKLFF. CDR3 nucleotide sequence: TGCGCCAGCAGCTTGAGCAAGGGGTCGGCTAATGAAAAACTGTTTTTT.

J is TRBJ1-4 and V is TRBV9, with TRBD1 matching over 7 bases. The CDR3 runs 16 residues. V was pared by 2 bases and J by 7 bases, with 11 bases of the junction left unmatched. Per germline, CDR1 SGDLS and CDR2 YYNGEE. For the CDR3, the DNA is TGTGCCAGCAGCGTCGAAGAGGGGGCTATGGGTGAAAAACTGTTTTTT. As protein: CASSVEEGAMGEKLFF.

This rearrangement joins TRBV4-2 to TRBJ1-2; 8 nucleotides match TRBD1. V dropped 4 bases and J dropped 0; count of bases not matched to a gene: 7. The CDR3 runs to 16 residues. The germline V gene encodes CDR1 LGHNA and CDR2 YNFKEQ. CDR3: CASSLTGTGPNYGYTF. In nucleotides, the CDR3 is TGTGCCAGCAGCCTAACCGGGACAGGACCTAACTATGGCTACACCTTC.

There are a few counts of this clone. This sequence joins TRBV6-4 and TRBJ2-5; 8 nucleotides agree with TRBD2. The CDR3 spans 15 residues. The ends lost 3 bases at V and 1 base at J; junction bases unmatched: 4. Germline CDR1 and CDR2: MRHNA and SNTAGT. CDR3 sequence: CASSEEAGGQETQYF. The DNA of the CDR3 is TGTGCCAGCAGTGAGGAGGCGGGGGGCCAAGAGACCCAGTACTTC.

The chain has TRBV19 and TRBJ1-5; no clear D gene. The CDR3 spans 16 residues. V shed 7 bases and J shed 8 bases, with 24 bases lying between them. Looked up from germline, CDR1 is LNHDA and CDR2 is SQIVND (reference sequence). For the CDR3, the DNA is TGTGCCAGTATGGCTATTGGAGTTAGATCGAGGGAGCCCCAGCATTTT. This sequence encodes CASMAIGVRSREPQHF.

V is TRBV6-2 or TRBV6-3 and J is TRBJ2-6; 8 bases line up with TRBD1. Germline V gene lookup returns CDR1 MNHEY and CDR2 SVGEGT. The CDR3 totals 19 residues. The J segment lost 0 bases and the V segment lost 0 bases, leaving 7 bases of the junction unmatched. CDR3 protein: CASSYSIGQGFSGANVLTF. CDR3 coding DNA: TGTGCCAGCAGTTACTCGATCGGACAGGGATTCTCTGGGGCCAACGTCCTGACTTTC.

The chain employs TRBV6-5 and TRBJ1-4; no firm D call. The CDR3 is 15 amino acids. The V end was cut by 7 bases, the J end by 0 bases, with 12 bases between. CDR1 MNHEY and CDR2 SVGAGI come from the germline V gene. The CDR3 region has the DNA TGTGCCAGCAAGGAGCATTCCCCAACTAATGAAAAACTGTTTTTT. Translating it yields CASKEHSPTNEKLFF.

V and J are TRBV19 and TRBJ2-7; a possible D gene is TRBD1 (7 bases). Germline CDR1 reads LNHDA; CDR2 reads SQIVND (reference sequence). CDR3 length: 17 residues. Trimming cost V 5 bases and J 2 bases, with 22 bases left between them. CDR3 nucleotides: TGTGCCAGTAGTCCAGGGGGGCTGACAGGACGTCCCTACGAGCAGTACTTC. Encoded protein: CASSPGGLTGRPYEQYF. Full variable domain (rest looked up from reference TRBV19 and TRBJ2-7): DGGITQSPKYLFRKEGQNVTLSCEQNLNHDAMYWYRQDPGQGLRLIYYSQIVNDFQKGDIAEGYSVSREKKESFPLTVTSAQKNPTAFYLCASSPGGLTGRPYEQYFGPGTRLTVT.

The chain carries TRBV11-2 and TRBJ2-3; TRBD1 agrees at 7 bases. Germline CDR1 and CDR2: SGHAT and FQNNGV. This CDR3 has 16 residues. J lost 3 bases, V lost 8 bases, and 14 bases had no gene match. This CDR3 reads CASRTTGTAGTDTQYF. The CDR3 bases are TGTGCCAGCCGAACGACTGGGACAGCCGGGACAGATACGCAGTATTTT.

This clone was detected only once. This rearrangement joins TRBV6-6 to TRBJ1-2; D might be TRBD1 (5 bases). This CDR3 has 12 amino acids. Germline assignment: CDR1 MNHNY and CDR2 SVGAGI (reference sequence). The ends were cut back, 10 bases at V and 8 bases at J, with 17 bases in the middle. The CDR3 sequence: CAINPGNSGYTF. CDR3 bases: TGTGCCATCAACCCAGGGAATTCAGGCTACACCTTC.

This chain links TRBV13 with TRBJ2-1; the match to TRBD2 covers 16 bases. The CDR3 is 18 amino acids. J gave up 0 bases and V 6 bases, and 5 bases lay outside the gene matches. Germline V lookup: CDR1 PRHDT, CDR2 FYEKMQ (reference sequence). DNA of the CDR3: TGTGCCAGCAGACCCGGGACTAGCGGGGGGGTCTCCTACAATGAGCAGTTCTTC. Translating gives CASRPGTSGGVSYNEQFF.

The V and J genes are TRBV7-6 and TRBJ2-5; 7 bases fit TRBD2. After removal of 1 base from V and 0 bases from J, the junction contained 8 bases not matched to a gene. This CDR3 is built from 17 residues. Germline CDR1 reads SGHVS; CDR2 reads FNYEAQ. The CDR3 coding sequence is TGTGCCAGCAGCTTAGTAACAGCGGGGTTGTACCAAGAGACCCAGTACTTC. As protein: CASSLVTAGLYQETQYF. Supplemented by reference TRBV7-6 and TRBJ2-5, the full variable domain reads GAGVSQSPRYKVTKRGQDVALRCDPISGHVSLYWYRQALGQGPEFLTYFNYEAQQDKSGLPNDRFSAERPEGSISTLTIQRTEQRDSAMYRCASSLVTAGLYQETQYFGPGTRLLVL.

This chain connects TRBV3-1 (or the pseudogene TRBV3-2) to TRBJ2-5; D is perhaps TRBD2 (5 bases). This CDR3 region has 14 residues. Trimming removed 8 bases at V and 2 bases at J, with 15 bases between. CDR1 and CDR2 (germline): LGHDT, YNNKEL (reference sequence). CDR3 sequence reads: CASLLWTAQETQYF. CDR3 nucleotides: TGTGCCAGCCTCTTATGGACTGCGCAAGAGACCCAGTACTTC.